This TCR beta chain was retrieved from a study of Graves' ophthalmopathy and Graves' hyperthyroidism. The CDR3 is 13 residues long. The germline CDR1 and CDR2 sequences are ENHRY and SYGVKD. V gave up 2 bases and J gave up 6 bases; unmatched junction bases: 3. Lactation, pregnancy, uncontrolled infections and other autoimmune diseases were all grounds for excluding patients. PBMCs had their origin in fresh peripheral blood (10 ml). TCR beta CDR3 amplification used RNA transcripts. In the first round, RT-PCR was carried out with HTBI primers, and a multiplex PCR formed the second round. TCRdb reanalysed the multiplex PCR reads using MiXCR and keeps one entry per CDR3 protein. The data show roughly 380,000 distinct CDR3 sequences, over 15% seen once. This clonotype was recorded many times.

This chain uses TRBV10-3 with TRBJ2-5; 7 bases are shared with TRBD1. This clonotype originated in a woman in her late teens or twenties with stable Graves' hyperthyroidism. Sequenced material: peripheral blood. CDR3 DNA: TGTGCCATCAGTGAGGACAGGGTGCAGACCCAGTACTTC. Translated: CAISEDRVQTQYF.